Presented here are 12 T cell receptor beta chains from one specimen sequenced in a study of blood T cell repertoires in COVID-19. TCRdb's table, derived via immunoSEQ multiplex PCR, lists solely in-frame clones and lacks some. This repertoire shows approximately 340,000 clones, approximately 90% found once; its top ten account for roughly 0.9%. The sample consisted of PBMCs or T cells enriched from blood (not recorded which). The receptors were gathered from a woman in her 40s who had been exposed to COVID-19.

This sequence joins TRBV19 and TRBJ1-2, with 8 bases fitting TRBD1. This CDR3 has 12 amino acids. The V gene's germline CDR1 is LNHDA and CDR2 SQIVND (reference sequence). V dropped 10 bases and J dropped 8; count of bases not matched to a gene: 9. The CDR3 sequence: CATFTRGRGYTF. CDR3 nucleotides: TGTGCCACCTTTACCAGGGGGCGCGGCTACACCTTC. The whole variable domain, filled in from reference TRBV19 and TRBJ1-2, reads DGGITQSPKYLFRKEGQNVTLSCEQNLNHDAMYWYRQDPGQGLRLIYYSQIVNDFQKGDIAEGYSVSREKKESFPLTVTSAQKNPTAFYLCATFTRGRGYTFGSGTRLTVV.

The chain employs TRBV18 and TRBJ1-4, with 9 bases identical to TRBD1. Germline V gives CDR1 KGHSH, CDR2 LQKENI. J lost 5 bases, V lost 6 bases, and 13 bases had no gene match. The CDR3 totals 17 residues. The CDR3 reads CASSQTISGTGNEKLFF. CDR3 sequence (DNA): TGTGCCAGCTCCCAGACAATTTCCGGGACAGGGAATGAAAAACTGTTTTTT.

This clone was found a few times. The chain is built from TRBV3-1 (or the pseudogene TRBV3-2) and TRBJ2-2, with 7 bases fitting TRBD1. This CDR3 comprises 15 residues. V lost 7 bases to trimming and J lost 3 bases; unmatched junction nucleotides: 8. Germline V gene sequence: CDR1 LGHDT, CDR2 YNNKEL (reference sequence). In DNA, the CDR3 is TGTGCCAGCACCCCAAGGGGGCTTCACACCGGGGAGCTGTTTTTT. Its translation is CASTPRGLHTGELFF.

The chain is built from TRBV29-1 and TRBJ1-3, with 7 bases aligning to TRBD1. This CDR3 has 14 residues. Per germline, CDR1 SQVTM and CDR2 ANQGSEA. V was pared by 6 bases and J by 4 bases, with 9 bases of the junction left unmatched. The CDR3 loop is CSVYETGRGNTIYF. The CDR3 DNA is TGCAGCGTCTACGAGACAGGGCGGGGAAACACCATATATTTT.

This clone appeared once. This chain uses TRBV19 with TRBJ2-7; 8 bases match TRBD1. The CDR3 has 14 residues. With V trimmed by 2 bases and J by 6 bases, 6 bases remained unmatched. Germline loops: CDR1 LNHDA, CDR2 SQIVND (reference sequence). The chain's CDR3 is CASSIRTGYGEQYF. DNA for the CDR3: TGTGCCAGTAGTATAAGGACAGGGTACGGCGAGCAGTACTTC.

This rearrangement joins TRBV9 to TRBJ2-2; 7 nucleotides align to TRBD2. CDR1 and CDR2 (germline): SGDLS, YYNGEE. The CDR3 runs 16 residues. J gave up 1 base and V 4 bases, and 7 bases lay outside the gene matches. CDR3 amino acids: CASSPSGGGNTGELFF. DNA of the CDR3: TGTGCCAGCAGCCCTAGCGGAGGAGGGAACACCGGGGAGCTGTTTTTT.

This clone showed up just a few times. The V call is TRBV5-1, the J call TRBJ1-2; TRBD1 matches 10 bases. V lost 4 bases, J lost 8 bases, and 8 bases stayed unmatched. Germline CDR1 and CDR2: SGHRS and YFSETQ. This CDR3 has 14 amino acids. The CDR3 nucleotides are TGCGCCAGCAGCGCCGGGACAGGGGCGCAGGGCTACACCTTC. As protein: CASSAGTGAQGYTF.

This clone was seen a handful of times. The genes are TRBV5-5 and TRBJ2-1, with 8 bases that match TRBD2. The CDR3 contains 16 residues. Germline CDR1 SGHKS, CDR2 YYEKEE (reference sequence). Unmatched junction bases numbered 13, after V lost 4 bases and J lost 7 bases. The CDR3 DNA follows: TGTGCCAGCAGCCCCCGGGGAGCGGGAGATGGGAATGAGCAGTTCTTC. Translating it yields CASSPRGAGDGNEQFF.

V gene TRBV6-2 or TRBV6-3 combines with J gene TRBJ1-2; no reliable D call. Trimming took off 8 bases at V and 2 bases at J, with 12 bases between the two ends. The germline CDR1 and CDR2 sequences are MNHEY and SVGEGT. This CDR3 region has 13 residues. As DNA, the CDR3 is TGTGCCAGCTGTTTGGCGGGCAACTATGGCTACACCTTC. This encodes CASCLAGNYGYTF.

In DNA form, the CDR3 reads TGTGCCAGCAGCTTAGATAGCGGGAGGGCCACGAGGGAGCTGTTTTTT. This translates into CASSLDSGRATRELFF. The rearrangement links TRBV11-3 to TRBJ2-2; 11 bases match TRBD2. V lost 0 bases to trimming and J lost 9 bases; unmatched junction nucleotides: 6. CDR1 and CDR2 (germline): SGHNT, YENEEA. The CDR3 spans 16 residues.

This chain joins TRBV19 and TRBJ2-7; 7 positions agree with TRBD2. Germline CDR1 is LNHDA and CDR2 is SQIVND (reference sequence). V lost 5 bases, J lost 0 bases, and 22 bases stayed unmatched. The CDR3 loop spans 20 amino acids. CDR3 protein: CASSEKGGTSGQRGSYEQYF. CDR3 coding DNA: TGTGCCAGTAGTGAAAAGGGAGGGACCTCGGGGCAACGCGGCTCCTACGAGCAGTACTTC.

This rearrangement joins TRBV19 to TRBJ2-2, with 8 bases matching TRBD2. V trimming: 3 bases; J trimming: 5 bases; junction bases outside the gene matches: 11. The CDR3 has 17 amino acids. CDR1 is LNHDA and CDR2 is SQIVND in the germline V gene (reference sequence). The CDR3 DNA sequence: TGTGCCAGTAGTATGAATGGGCGACTAGCGCGTACCGGGGAGCTGTTTTTT. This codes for CASSMNGRLARTGELFF. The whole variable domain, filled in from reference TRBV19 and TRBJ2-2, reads DGGITQSPKYLFRKEGQNVTLSCEQNLNHDAMYWYRQDPGQGLRLIYYSQIVNDFQKGDIAEGYSVSREKKESFPLTVTSAQKNPTAFYLCASSMNGRLARTGELFFGEGSRLTVL.